This T cell receptor (beta chain) is drawn from a study of T cell clonality in common variable immunodeficiency (dated by TCRdb to between 2015 and 2017). General findings and caveats noted by the study authors: The authors noted that sequencing repertoires of T cell subpopulations would be needed to clarify what caused the increased clonality in CVID. Correlations between repertoire features and clinical complications were limited by patient heterogeneity within the CVID cohort. Fewer deletions and N-nucleotide insertions were reportedly observed in CVID TCRbeta sequences, and highly modified clones with 13 or more V deletions were reportedly absent from CVID TCRbeta sequences. TCRbeta clonality was higher in CVID subjects than in healthy controls (t-test p = 0.018), and the increase was most characteristic of about a third of subjects. Healthy controls shared more TCRbeta clones with each other than CVID subjects shared among themselves (p < 0.0001). Even though DNA input was the same, control samples had an average of about 90,000 unique sequences each, compared with approximately 30,000 in CVID samples.

For sequencing, equivalent amounts of genomic DNA were input from CVID and control samples. For every sample, a 60 bp segment covering the rearranged TCRbeta CDR3 region was amplified and then sequenced. The immunoSEQ assay, a bias-corrected multiplex PCR with high-throughput sequencing, was employed for TCRbeta amplification. In the authors' own workflow: Every unique nucleotide sequence counted as a clone and was annotated with V, D and J genes, copy number and frequency. Sequences were labeled productive if in frame, and non-productive if out of frame or containing stop codons. As previously described, Shannon's entropy was used to calculate clonality. Mean CDR3 Kyte-Doolittle hydropathy was derived from the predicted amino acid sequences of productive clones. The R hclust function was used to hierarchically cluster scaled V gene usage with Manhattan distance and complete linkage. Sharing of clones by CDR3 amino acid sequence was evaluated through resampling of 12 repertoires per group over 100 rounds. The repertoires were screened for some 69 published EBV-specific TCRbeta sequences and approximately 230 published CMV-specific TCRbeta sequences. A couple of CVID samples that yielded fewer than 10,000 sequences were excluded from the analysis, so around 38 CVID repertoires were retained. Entries here come from immuneACCESS through TCRdb and include only in-frame sequences with V and J called. Some clones fail to appear in such tables; in the studies checked, an unresolved V gene covers under half of the shortfall, and the cause of the remainder is unknown. The V and J calls and clone size come from that table; D and trimming were worked out from the DNA. There are roughly 30,000 clones in this sample, and none of them is a singleton. About 13% of the sample is in the top ten clones.

Measured from the cysteine to the phenylalanine, the CDR3 is 16 residues long. The DNA shown is the part of the CDR3 that was read: 39 bases, in frame from base 1. At the junction V is shortened by 0 bases and J by 6 bases; bases outside the gene matches: 6. Reading the germline V gene gives CDR1 SGHRS and CDR2 YFSETQ. Most CVID patients and most healthy controls were of Caucasian heritage. Heparinized peripheral whole blood samples of 5 to 8 ml were collected from each donor. Genomic DNA from adults with common variable immune deficiency (CVID) and from healthy adult controls was used to sequence TCRbeta CDR3 repertoires. The control group comprised 22 healthy adult volunteers, some 12 female and about 10 male, aged about 20 to 70 years with a mean age of approximately 30. Diluted blood was density-centrifuged over Hypaque 1077 or Ficoll-Paque to isolate peripheral blood mononuclear cells. Genomic DNA was extracted from unsorted mononuclear cells by Qiagen column purification or by a centrifugation-based method.

This clone was detected ten times or more. This receptor's antigen is unknown. The read halts 3 residues ahead of the CDR3 end, with the missing end drawn from the germline J gene. The sequence was collected from a person aged 18 to 70 in good health. Input material: peripheral blood mononuclear cells. The chain couples TRBV5-1 to TRBJ1-5, with 10 bases aligning to TRBD1. CDR3 DNA, as far as it was read: TGCGCCAGCAGCTTGGGCCCGGGACAGGGGACTCAGCCC. This sequence encodes CASSLGPGQGTQP. The whole CDR3 sequence reads CASSLGPGQGTQPQHF.